Below, one TCR beta chain is given with its context. The sample comes from a study of OX40 agonist ivuxolimab in advanced cancers. Per germline, CDR1 SGHRS and CDR2 YFSETQ. V shed 3 bases, J shed 2 bases, and the junction held 7 bases outside the gene matches. This CDR3 has 15 residues. Profiling relied on immunoSEQ multiplex PCR, and the TCRdb table lists in-frame clones only, not all of them. The table has some 42,000 clones, 85% to 90% seen once. The rearrangement uses TRBV5-1 and TRBJ2-5, with TRBD1 identical over 7 bases. Material: CD4+ or CD8+ T cells sorted from blood, obtained in a trial of the OX40 agonist ivuxolimab. The source is an adult with an advanced solid tumor such as melanoma, head and neck, liver or kidney cancer. The CDR3 loop is CASSSGQSRQETQYF. As DNA, the CDR3 is TGCGCCAGCAGCTCGGGACAGAGTCGACAAGAGACCCAGTACTTC.